This T cell receptor beta chain was captured by sequencing in a study of T cells in Graves' hyperthyroidism and ophthalmopathy. Overall study: Peripheral blood collection took place at initial diagnosis, before any treatment.

This clonotype has at least ten counts. Authors of the study amplified TCR beta CDR3 regions from RNA transcripts. First-round RT-PCR targeting the TCR CDR3 was performed with the HTBI primer set. TCRdb called the multiplex PCR reads again in MiXCR, with one record for every CDR3 protein. Of about 52,000 distinct CDR3 sequences in the sample, 48% were seen once. In making diagnoses, clinical symptoms, serum thyroxine and TRAb, thyroid ultrasound and orbital computed tomography were all used. The authors obtained PBMCs from over 8.5 ml of fresh peripheral blood. Deletions cut 6 bases from V and 12 bases from J, with 17 bases between. The CDR3 runs 12 residues.

The chain employs TRBV12-3 or TRBV12-4 and TRBJ1-2, with D possibly matching TRBD1 (6 bases). The TCR sequence derives from a woman aged 45-59 years with Graves' ophthalmopathy. The sample taken for sequencing was blood. DNA for the CDR3: TGTGCCAGCAGGCTGACAGGTCGGGGCGACACCTTC. Translated, it gives CASRLTGRGDTF.